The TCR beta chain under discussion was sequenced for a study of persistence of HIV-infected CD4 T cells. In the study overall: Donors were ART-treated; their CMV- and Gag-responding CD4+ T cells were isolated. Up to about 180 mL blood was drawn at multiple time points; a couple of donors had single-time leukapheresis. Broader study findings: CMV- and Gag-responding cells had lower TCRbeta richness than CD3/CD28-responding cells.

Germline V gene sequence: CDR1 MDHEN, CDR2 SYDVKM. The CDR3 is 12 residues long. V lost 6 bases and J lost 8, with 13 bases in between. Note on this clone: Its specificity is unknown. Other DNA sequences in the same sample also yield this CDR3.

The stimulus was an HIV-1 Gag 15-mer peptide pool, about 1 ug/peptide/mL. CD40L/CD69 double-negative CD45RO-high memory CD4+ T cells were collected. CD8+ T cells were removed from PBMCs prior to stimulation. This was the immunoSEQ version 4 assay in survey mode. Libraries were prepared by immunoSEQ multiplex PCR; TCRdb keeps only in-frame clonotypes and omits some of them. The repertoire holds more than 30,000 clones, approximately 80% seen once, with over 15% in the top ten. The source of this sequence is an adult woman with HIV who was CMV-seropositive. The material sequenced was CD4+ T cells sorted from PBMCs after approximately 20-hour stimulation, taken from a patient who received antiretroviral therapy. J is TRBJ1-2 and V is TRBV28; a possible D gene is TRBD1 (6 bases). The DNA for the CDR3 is TGTGCCAGCAGAACCGGGACACCAGGCTACACCTTC. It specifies CASRTGTPGYTF.